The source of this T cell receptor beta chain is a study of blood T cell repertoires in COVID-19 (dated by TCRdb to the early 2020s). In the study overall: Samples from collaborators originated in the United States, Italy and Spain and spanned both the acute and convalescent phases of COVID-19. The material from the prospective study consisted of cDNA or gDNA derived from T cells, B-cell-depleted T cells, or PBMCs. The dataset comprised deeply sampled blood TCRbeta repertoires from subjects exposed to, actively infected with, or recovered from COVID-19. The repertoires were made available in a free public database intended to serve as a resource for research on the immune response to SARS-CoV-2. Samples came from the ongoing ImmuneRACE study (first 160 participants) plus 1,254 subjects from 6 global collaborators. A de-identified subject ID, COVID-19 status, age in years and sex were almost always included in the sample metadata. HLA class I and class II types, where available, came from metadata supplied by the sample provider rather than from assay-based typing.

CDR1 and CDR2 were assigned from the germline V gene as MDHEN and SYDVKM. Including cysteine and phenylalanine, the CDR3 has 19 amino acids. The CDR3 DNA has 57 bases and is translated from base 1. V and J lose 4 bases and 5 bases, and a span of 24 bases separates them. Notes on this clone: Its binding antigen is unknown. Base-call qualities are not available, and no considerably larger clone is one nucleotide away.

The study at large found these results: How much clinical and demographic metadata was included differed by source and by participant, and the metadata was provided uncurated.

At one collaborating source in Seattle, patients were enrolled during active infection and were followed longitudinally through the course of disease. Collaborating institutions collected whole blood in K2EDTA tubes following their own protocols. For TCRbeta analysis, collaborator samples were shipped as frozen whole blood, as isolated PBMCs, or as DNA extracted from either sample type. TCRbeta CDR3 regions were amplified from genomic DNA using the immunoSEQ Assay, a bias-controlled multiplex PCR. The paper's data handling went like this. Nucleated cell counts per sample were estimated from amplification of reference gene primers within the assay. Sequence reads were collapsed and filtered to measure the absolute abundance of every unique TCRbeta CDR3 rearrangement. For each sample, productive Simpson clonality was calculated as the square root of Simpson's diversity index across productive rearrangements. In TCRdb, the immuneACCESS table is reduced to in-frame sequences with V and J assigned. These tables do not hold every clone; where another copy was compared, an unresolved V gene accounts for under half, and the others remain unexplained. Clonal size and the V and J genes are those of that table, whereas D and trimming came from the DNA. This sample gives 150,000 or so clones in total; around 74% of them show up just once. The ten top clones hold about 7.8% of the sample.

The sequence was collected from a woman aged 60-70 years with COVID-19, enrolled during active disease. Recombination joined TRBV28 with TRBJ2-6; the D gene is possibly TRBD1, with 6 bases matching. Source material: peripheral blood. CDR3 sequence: CASSYRVGARGVWANVLTF. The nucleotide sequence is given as TGTGCCAGCAGTTATCGAGTGGGGGCCCGAGGGGTCTGGGCCAACGTCCTGACTTTC.